These 24 T cell receptor beta chains were all obtained from the same sample, sequenced in a study of blood T cell repertoires in COVID-19. Method: immunoSEQ multiplex PCR; TCRdb's copy keeps in-frame clones and lacks some. The sample comprises about 200,000 clones, around 79% of which are singletons, and 5.5% to 7% rests with the top ten. Sequenced sample: peripheral blood. The receptors here all came from a woman aged 40-49 years with COVID-19, enrolled during active disease.

The rearrangement links TRBV5-1 to TRBJ2-1; tentative D call: TRBD2 (6 bases). CDR3 length: 16 amino acids. In germline, CDR1 is SGHRS, CDR2 YFSETQ. V was shortened by 4 bases and J by 0 bases, with 14 bases between the two germline ends. The CDR3: CASSGSLAVSYNEQFF. The CDR3 coding sequence is TGCGCCAGCAGCGGTTCTTTAGCGGTCTCCTACAATGAGCAGTTCTTC.

CDR3 in DNA: TGTGCCAGCAGCTTAACCAGCGATCAGCCCCAGCATTTT. Translating gives CASSLTSDQPQHF. The genes are TRBV7-3 and TRBJ1-5; D unresolved. The V gene lost 0 bases and the J gene lost 5 bases, with 5 bases spanning the gap. There are 13 residues in the CDR3. Germline CDR1 SGHTA, CDR2 FQGTGA. The entire variable domain, with the rest obtained from reference TRBV7-3 and TRBJ1-5, is as follows: GAGVSQTPSNKVTEKGKYVELRCDPISGHTALYWYRQSLGQGPEFLIYFQGTGAADDSGLPNDRFFAVRPEGSVSTLKIQRTERGDSAVYLCASSLTSDQPQHFGDGTRLSIL.

V gene TRBV5-6 combines with J gene TRBJ1-1; D remains unclear. The V and J ends lost 2 bases and 4 bases respectively, with 6 bases between them. Per germline, CDR1 SGHDT and CDR2 YYEEEE. The CDR3 length is 12 residues. CDR3 in DNA: TGTGCCAGCAGCTTACAAAGCACTGAAGCTTTCTTT. The encoded protein is CASSLQSTEAFF.

The chain is built from TRBV6-5 and TRBJ1-5; perhaps TRBD1 as D (6 bases). This CDR3 has 15 residues. Germline CDR1 MNHEY, CDR2 SVGAGI. Trimming took 5 bases from V and 5 from J, leaving 16 bases between them. CDR3 loop: CASSHRGGVDQPQHF. CDR3 in DNA: TGTGCCAGCAGTCATAGGGGGGGGGTTGATCAGCCCCAGCATTTT.

This chain links TRBV18 with TRBJ1-5; D not certain. Between the trimmed V and J ends, which lost 3 bases and 2 bases, there was a span of 8 bases. This CDR3 has 14 residues. Germline CDR1 and CDR2: KGHSH and LQKENI. The CDR3 nucleotides read TGTGCCAGCTCACCGGTGAGGGGCAATCAGCCCCAGCATTTT. Its protein product is CASSPVRGNQPQHF.

The genes are TRBV4-2 and TRBJ2-5; possibly TRBD2 for D (5 bases). Germline-derived CDR1 and CDR2 are LGHNA and YNFKEQ. This CDR3 is built from 15 residues. The ends were cut back, 2 bases at V and 9 bases at J, with 19 bases in the middle. This CDR3 is CASSQSHDHPGAQYF. CDR3 nucleotide sequence: TGTGCCAGCAGCCAATCCCACGACCACCCCGGGGCCCAGTACTTC.

A few counts support this clone. The chain has TRBV10-3 and TRBJ1-2, with 9 bases aligning to TRBD1. Germline lookup yields CDR1 ENHRY and CDR2 SYGVKD. The CDR3 totals 17 residues. J gave up 3 bases and V 6 bases, and 14 bases lay outside the gene matches. The CDR3 DNA follows: TGTGCCATCAGCTTGTTGGGGGACAGGGTTGGGGACTATGGCTACACCTTC. Translated: CAISLLGDRVGDYGYTF.

This clone occurred a few times. The rearrangement joins TRBV20-1 to TRBJ1-3; D is unresolved. This CDR3 is built from 11 residues. Trimming stripped 5 bases from V and 4 bases from J, with 6 bases between. From germline, CDR1 is DFQATT and CDR2 SNEGSKA (reference sequence). CDR3 sequence (DNA): TGCAGTGCTTTCGGGGGAAACACCATATATTTT. Amino acids: CSAFGGNTIYF.

Only a few counts were recorded for this clone. The rearrangement joins TRBV18 to TRBJ2-7; no definite D call. V was shortened by 4 bases and J by 0 bases, with 10 bases between the two germline ends. The germline V gene encodes CDR1 KGHSH and CDR2 LQKENI. This CDR3 spans 14 amino acids. The CDR3 bases are TGTGCCAGCTCACGTATGGAGTACTCCTACGAGCAGTACTTC. Translating it yields CASSRMEYSYEQYF. The full variable domain, completed using reference TRBV18 and TRBJ2-7, is NAGVMQNPRHLVRRRGQEARLRCSPMKGHSHVYWYRQLPEEGLKFMVYLQKENIIDESGMPKERFSAEFPKEGPSILRIQQVVRGDSAAYFCASSRMEYSYEQYFGPGTRLTVT.

The chain employs TRBV25-1 and TRBJ2-7; D is unclear. V was trimmed by 5 bases and J by 3 bases, leaving 8 bases between them. The CDR3 consists of 12 residues. CDR1 is MGHDK and CDR2 is SYGVNS in the germline V gene. DNA of the CDR3: TGTGCCAGCAGTTACTCGGTCTACGAGCAGTACTTC. This translates into CASSYSVYEQYF.

The chain employs TRBV6-1 and TRBJ2-4; 14 nucleotides align to TRBD2. From germline, CDR1 is MNHNS and CDR2 SASEGT. V lost 4 bases to trimming and J lost 4 bases; unmatched junction nucleotides: 9. This CDR3 contains 18 residues. Written as DNA, the CDR3 is TGTGCCAGCAGTGCATGGGGACTAGCGGGAGCTAATAAAAACATTCAGTACTTC. The encoded protein is CASSAWGLAGANKNIQYF.

This clone was seen many times. The J gene is TRBJ2-7, the V gene TRBV5-1; 9 bases align to TRBD2. The CDR3 contains 15 residues. V was pared by 0 bases and J by 0 bases, with 1 base of the junction left unmatched. Looked up from germline, CDR1 is SGHRS and CDR2 is YFSETQ. The CDR3 loop is CASSLVAGDSYEQYF. The CDR3 coding sequence is TGCGCCAGCAGCTTGGTAGCGGGAGACTCCTACGAGCAGTACTTC. Full variable domain (rest looked up from reference TRBV5-1 and TRBJ2-7): KAGVTQTPRYLIKTRGQQVTLSCSPISGHRSVSWYQQTPGQGLQFLFEYFSETQRNKGNFPGRFSGRQFSNSRSEMNVSTLELGDSALYLCASSLVAGDSYEQYFGPGTRLTVT.

V and J are TRBV10-3 and TRBJ2-2; 9 bases agree with TRBD1. Germline CDR1 and CDR2: ENHRY and SYGVKD. CDR3 length equals 16 residues. J was trimmed by 7 bases and V by 3 bases; bases with no gene match: 9. CDR3 DNA: TGTGCCATCAGTGACCTACGGACAGGGGAGGGCGGGGAGCTGTTTTTT. Translated, it gives CAISDLRTGEGGELFF.

The chain is built from TRBV7-2 and TRBJ2-6; D is unresolved. Germline-derived CDR1 and CDR2 are SGHTA and FQGNSA. The CDR3 length is 14 residues. Trimming cost V 5 bases and J 1 base, with 6 bases left between them. For the CDR3, the DNA is TGTGCCAGCAGCCCCGCGTCTGGGGCCAACGTCCTGACTTTC. This translates into CASSPASGANVLTF.

The CDR3 DNA sequence: TGCGCCAGCAGTCTGACCGGGGGTGCTAGGGAGACCCAGTACTTC. This gives the protein CASSLTGGARETQYF. This chain connects TRBV5-1 to TRBJ2-5, with a weak D call TRBD2 (6 bases). Trimming left V 5 bases short and J 5 bases short, with 19 bases between. CDR1 and CDR2 (germline): SGHRS, YFSETQ. This CDR3 has 15 amino acids.

The rearrangement uses TRBV19 and TRBJ2-3, with TRBD2 as a possible D gene (5 bases). This CDR3 region has 15 residues. Germline values: CDR1 LNHDA, CDR2 SQIVND (reference sequence). The ends were cut back, 1 base at V and 1 base at J, with 9 bases in the middle. The CDR3 bases are TGTGCCAGTAGTATAGGGAATAGCGGCACAGATACGCAGTATTTT. Protein: CASSIGNSGTDTQYF.

V is TRBV3-1 (or the pseudogene TRBV3-2) and J is TRBJ2-7, with D possibly being TRBD2 (6 bases). V was trimmed by 1 base and J by 3 bases, leaving 10 bases between them. Germline lookup yields CDR1 LGHDT and CDR2 YNNKEL (reference sequence). CDR3 length: 14 amino acids. CDR3 in DNA: TGTGCCAGCAGCCAAGGTGCCGGGGGCTACGAGCAGTACTTC. This sequence encodes CASSQGAGGYEQYF.

This sequence joins TRBV25-1 and TRBJ1-5, with 7 bases matching TRBD1. This CDR3 spans 16 amino acids. V lost 3 bases to trimming and J lost 1 base; unmatched junction nucleotides: 6. The germline V gene encodes CDR1 MGHDK and CDR2 SYGVNS. The CDR3 loop is CASSDVQGSSNQPQHF. In DNA, the CDR3 is TGTGCCAGCAGTGATGTACAGGGGTCCAGCAATCAGCCCCAGCATTTT.

The chain combines TRBV19 with TRBJ1-5; no clear D gene. Per germline, CDR1 LNHDA and CDR2 SQIVND (reference sequence). The V end lost 5 bases, the J end lost 6 bases, and 14 bases lay between the germline ends. This CDR3 has 14 amino acids. CDR3 loop: CASSFTGEGQPQHF. CDR3 sequence (DNA): TGTGCCAGTAGTTTTACGGGTGAAGGTCAGCCCCAGCATTTT.

V gene TRBV5-1 combines with J gene TRBJ1-1; the match to TRBD1 covers 7 bases. J was trimmed by 0 bases and V by 4 bases; bases with no gene match: 6. The CDR3 is made up of 15 amino acids. Germline V lookup: CDR1 SGHRS, CDR2 YFSETQ. CDR3 bases: TGCGCCAGCAGCCCCACACAGGGGATGAACACTGAAGCTTTCTTT. Its translation is CASSPTQGMNTEAFF.

The genes are TRBV5-1 and TRBJ2-1; D gene unclear. This CDR3 is 11 amino acids long. Per germline, CDR1 SGHRS and CDR2 YFSETQ. Trimming shortened V by 3 bases and J by 8 bases, and 6 bases separated the two germline ends. DNA for the CDR3: TGCGCCAGCAGCTCCTCGTATGAGCAGTTCTTC. This codes for CASSSSYEQFF.

The CDR3: CATMREGETQYF. In nucleotides, the CDR3 is TGTGCCACCATGAGGGAGGGGGAGACCCAGTACTTC. V usage is TRBV10-3 and J usage is TRBJ2-5, with 7 bases that match TRBD2. Germline V gives CDR1 ENHRY, CDR2 SYGVKD. The CDR3 sequence is 12 residues long. V trimming: 10 bases; J trimming: 5 bases; junction bases outside the gene matches: 7.

The table lists this clone with a few counts. The rearrangement joins TRBV9 to TRBJ2-3, with TRBD2 matching 8 bases. The CDR3 has 17 residues. Germline CDR1 and CDR2: SGDLS and YYNGEE. The junction had 17 bases not matched to a gene; V was cut back by 5 bases and J by 6 bases. CDR3 sequence reads: CASSVLGLAGFGDTQYF. CDR3 DNA sequence: TGTGCCAGCAGTGTCCTAGGTCTAGCGGGCTTTGGGGATACGCAGTATTTT.

This clone was seen just once. This chain links TRBV3-1 (or the pseudogene TRBV3-2) with TRBJ2-3; TRBD2 aligns across 9 bases. CDR3 length equals 16 residues. Germline V gives CDR1 LGHDT, CDR2 YNNKEL (reference sequence). V lost 3 bases and J lost 5; bases outside the gene matches: 9. Here the CDR3 reads CASSQYAGGHQDTQYF. CDR3 sequence (DNA): TGTGCCAGCAGCCAGTACGCGGGGGGGCATCAAGATACGCAGTATTTT.